One and the same sample provided the 28 T cell receptor beta chains below, sequenced in a study of T cells after yellow fever vaccination. TCRdb re-called the 5' RACE reads with MiXCR, one entry per CDR3 protein. The sample records about 69,000 distinct CDR3 sequences, roughly 6% being singletons. Here the sequenced sample was CD4+ T cells sorted from PBMCs, taken roughly 15 days after the first yellow fever vaccination. These receptors were collected from a man in his late teens or twenties who received the YFV17D yellow fever vaccine.

This chain connects TRBV5-1 to TRBJ1-1, with 7 bases identical to TRBD1. The CDR3 loop spans 13 amino acids. From germline, CDR1 is SGHRS and CDR2 YFSETQ. V was pared by 6 bases and J by 3 bases, with 5 bases of the junction left unmatched. The CDR3 spells CASKQGWDTEAFF. The DNA of the CDR3 is TGCGCCAGCAAACAGGGGTGGGACACTGAAGCTTTCTTT.

This clonotype was counted ten times or more. V is TRBV15 and J is TRBJ2-5, with D perhaps matching TRBD2 (7 bases). Per the germline V gene, CDR1 is LNHNV and CDR2 is YYDKDF (reference sequence). The length of the CDR3 is 14 residues. Trimming stripped 6 bases from V and 7 bases from J, with 18 bases between. The CDR3 coding sequence is TGTGCCACCAGTGTGAAACAGGGCGGGGGGACCCAGTACTTC. Protein sequence: CATSVKQGGGTQYF.

Concerning this clonotype: A read error may explain this, as a much larger clone is one base away. The chain has TRBV6-2 or TRBV6-3 and TRBJ2-7; no clear D. Germline values: CDR1 MNHEY, CDR2 SVGEGT. The CDR3 covers 12 residues. In DNA form, the CDR3 reads TGTGCCAGCAGCTCAACACCTTACGAGCAGTGCGTC. Encoded protein: CASSSTPYEQCV.

This clonotype occurred many times. The gene calls are TRBV7-3 and TRBJ1-1; 7 nucleotides agree with TRBD1. The CDR3 has 13 amino acids. Losses at the gene ends were 5 bases for V and 5 bases for J; bases not matched to a gene: 5. CDR1 SGHTA and CDR2 FQGTGA come from the germline V gene. Here the CDR3 DNA reads TGTGCCAGCAGCACTCAGGGGGGGACTGAAGCTTTCTTT. This translates into CASSTQGGTEAFF.

In this sample, this clonotype turned up many times. The chain joins TRBV5-4 to TRBJ1-1; D possibly corresponds to TRBD1 (5 bases). Deletions cut 6 bases from V and 6 bases from J, with 9 bases between. CDR1 and CDR2 from the germline V gene are SGHNT and YYREEE (reference sequence). CDR3 length: 11 amino acids. This chain's CDR3 is CASTGGAEAFF. The CDR3 DNA is TGTGCCAGCACCGGGGGGGCTGAAGCTTTCTTT.

This clonotype was detected ten times or more. The rearrangement joins TRBV28 to TRBJ2-7, with D maybe TRBD1 (5 bases). CDR3 length: 14 residues. The V and J ends lost 5 bases and 7 bases respectively, with 18 bases between them. Germline assignment: CDR1 MDHEN and CDR2 SYDVKM. This CDR3 reads CASSTPWGSSEQYV. As DNA, the CDR3 is TGTGCCAGCAGTACGCCCTGGGGCTCGTCGGAGCAGTACGTC.

In this sample, this clonotype turned up many times. The chain recombines TRBV20-1 with TRBJ2-1; 9 bases agree with TRBD1. V dropped 5 bases and J dropped 1; count of bases not matched to a gene: 6. From germline, CDR1 is DFQATT and CDR2 SNEGSKA (reference sequence). This CDR3 comprises 15 residues. CDR3 in DNA: TGCAGTGCTGGGGACAGGGCCAGTTCCTACAATGAGCAGTTCTTC. Its protein is CSAGDRASSYNEQFF.

This clonotype was recorded many times. V is TRBV30 and J is TRBJ2-7; D unclear. This CDR3 is built from 13 residues. Trimming removed 2 bases at V and 9 bases at J, with 17 bases between. Germline V gives CDR1 GTSNPN, CDR2 SVGIG (reference sequence). CDR3 bases: TGTGCCTGGAGTTCCCCGGAAAGGTCCGGGCAGTACTTC. Protein sequence: CAWSSPERSGQYF.

This chain connects TRBV7-2 to TRBJ2-5, with TRBD2 matching 9 bases. Losses at the gene ends were 5 bases for V and 5 bases for J; bases not matched to a gene: 12. CDR1 is SGHTA, CDR2 FQGNSA, per germline. This CDR3 region has 16 residues. The chain's CDR3 is CASSPAGRGGRETQYF. As DNA, the CDR3 is TGTGCCAGCAGCCCCGCTGGGCGGGGGGGCCGGGAGACCCAGTACTTC.

For this clonotype: A read error may explain this, as a much larger clone is one base away. The V call is TRBV2, the J call TRBJ2-2, with no clear D. The CDR3 contains 13 residues. Germline CDR1 reads SNHLY; CDR2 reads FYNNEI. CDR3: CGSRQDGGGELFF. The CDR3 region has the DNA TGTGGCAGCAGGCAGGACGGCGGAGGGGAGCTGTTTTTT.

This clonotype has a count of ten or more. V usage is TRBV4-3 and J usage is TRBJ2-7; D is perhaps TRBD1 or TRBD2 (5 bases each). V gave up 0 bases and J gave up 7 bases, with 13 bases separating them. Germline CDR1 LGHNA, CDR2 YSLEER. CDR3 size: 14 residues. CDR3 in DNA: TGCGCCAGCAGCCAAGATCTTGAGGGGCGGGAGCAGTACTTC. Translated: CASSQDLEGREQYF.

This clonotype was detected many times. The V gene is TRBV2, the J gene TRBJ2-5, with D possibly TRBD2 on 5 matching bases. CDR1 and CDR2 from the germline V gene are SNHLY and FYNNEI. This CDR3 is 11 amino acids long. V gave up 11 bases and J gave up 5 bases, with 12 bases separating them. The CDR3 DNA reads TGTGCCGACGGGGAGACGGAGACCCAGTACTTC. It translates to CADGETETQYF.

J is TRBJ1-5 and V is TRBV18; 9 bases line up with TRBD1. The V and J ends lost 5 bases and 5 bases, in that order; junction bases with no gene match: 10. Per germline, CDR1 KGHSH and CDR2 LQKENI. The CDR3 length is 16 residues. The CDR3 nucleotides are TGTGCCAGCTCAGAGGGACAGGGCCTAGGGGATCAGCCCCAGCATTTT. Encoded protein: CASSEGQGLGDQPQHF.

This clonotype was counted ten times or more. The J gene is TRBJ2-5, the V gene TRBV20-1; 11 positions match TRBD2. The germline gives CDR1 DFQATT, CDR2 SNEGSKA (reference sequence). V shed 7 bases, J shed 3 bases, and the junction held 4 bases outside the gene matches. This CDR3 has 13 amino acids. Written as DNA, the CDR3 is TGCAGTGTTACGACTAGCGGGGAAGAGACCCAGTACTTC. It codes for CSVTTSGEETQYF.

This clonotype came up many times. The chain couples TRBV12-3 or TRBV12-4 to TRBJ2-7, with 10 bases that match TRBD2. The V segment lost 3 bases and the J segment 2 bases; nucleotides outside the gene matches: 4. This CDR3 spans 15 amino acids. The CDR3 is CASSFRSGGAYEQYF. The CDR3 region has the DNA TGTGCCAGCAGTTTTAGAAGCGGGGGGGCCTACGAGCAGTACTTC.

This clonotype has at least ten counts. The chain uses TRBV20-1 and TRBJ1-5; no reliable D call. The V gene's germline CDR1 is DFQATT and CDR2 SNEGSKA (reference sequence). V was trimmed by 3 bases and J by 1 base, leaving 13 bases between them. This CDR3 contains 15 residues. The CDR3 region has the DNA TGCAGTGCTAGGATAGGACGAGGGAGCAATCAGCCCCAGCATTTT. This encodes CSARIGRGSNQPQHF.

This clonotype was recorded at least ten times. Without the conserved terminal phenylalanine or tryptophan, this CDR3 likely stems from a read error. The DNA is left out, because the CDR3 cannot be placed on it with certainty; the CDR3 is given as TCRdb lists it. V and J are TRBV15 and TRBJ2-5; TRBD1, the table's D call, lacks a check against the DNA. The CDR3 totals 9 residues, both ends included. Germline lookup yields CDR1 LNHNV and CDR2 YYDKDF (reference sequence). This CDR3 reads CATSPRTEG.

This clonotype occurred many times. The chain carries TRBV6-1 and TRBJ2-5; D is perhaps TRBD1 or TRBD2 (5 bases each). This CDR3 spans 15 amino acids. V lost 7 bases and J lost 3, with 18 bases in between. Germline V gene data show CDR1 as MNHNS and CDR2 as SASEGT. CDR3 amino acids: CASTLSGTSKETQYF. The CDR3 DNA sequence: TGTGCCAGCACCCTGTCGGGGACCAGTAAAGAGACCCAGTACTTC.

This clonotype was counted ten times or more. The V gene is TRBV7-2, the J gene TRBJ2-2, with a tentative D call TRBD2 (7 bases). In germline, CDR1 is SGHTA, CDR2 FQGNSA. The CDR3 totals 15 residues. The V end was cut by 2 bases, the J end by 6 bases, with 13 bases between. The CDR3 loop is CASSLKGGESGELFF. The CDR3 nucleotides read TGTGCCAGCAGCTTAAAAGGGGGGGAATCCGGGGAGCTGTTTTTT.

This clonotype was detected many times. This sequence joins TRBV7-2 and TRBJ2-3; 14 bases agree with TRBD2. The CDR3 extends over 16 amino acids. With V trimmed by 5 bases and J by 6 bases, 7 bases remained unmatched. Germline-derived CDR1 and CDR2 are SGHTA and FQGNSA. CDR3 protein: CASSLRLAGGPDTQYF. The DNA for the CDR3 is TGTGCCAGCAGCCTCCGACTAGCGGGGGGGCCTGATACGCAGTATTTT.

This clonotype occurred many times. J is TRBJ2-1 and V is TRBV5-5; 9 positions agree with TRBD2. The CDR3 runs to 16 residues. V shed 2 bases and J 6 bases; nucleotides not matched to a gene: 9. Germline V CDR1 and CDR2: SGHKS, YYEKEE (reference sequence). CDR3 in DNA: TGTGCCAGCAGCTTTCTCTCGACTAGCGGAATCAATGAGCAGTTCTTC. Translating it yields CASSFLSTSGINEQFF.

This clonotype was detected many times. The genes are TRBV7-2 and TRBJ2-3; 11 nucleotides agree with TRBD2. J lost 6 bases, V lost 5 bases, and 7 bases had no gene match. The CDR3 sequence is 15 residues long. Germline V gives CDR1 SGHTA, CDR2 FQGNSA. CDR3: CASSISGGASDTQYF. CDR3 bases: TGTGCCAGCAGCATTAGCGGGGGGGCCTCGGATACGCAGTATTTT.

This clonotype was counted at least ten times. The rearrangement links TRBV6-4 to TRBJ2-2, with D uncertain. Germline V lookup: CDR1 MRHNA, CDR2 SNTAGT. This CDR3 spans 14 amino acids. Between the trimmed V and J ends, which lost 3 bases and 2 bases, there was a span of 7 bases. The CDR3 bases are TGTGCCAGCAGTGAACAAGTTAACACCGGGGAGCTGTTTTTT. Translating gives CASSEQVNTGELFF.

This clonotype showed up many times. The V gene is TRBV13, the J gene TRBJ2-7; D assignment may be TRBD1 or TRBD2 (6 bases each). The CDR3 runs 15 residues. V dropped 5 bases and J dropped 0 bases, with 14 bases sitting between them. Germline assignment: CDR1 PRHDT and CDR2 FYEKMQ (reference sequence). The CDR3 sequence: CASSTLRGLSYEQYF. CDR3 DNA: TGTGCCAGCAGCACACTCAGGGGACTCTCCTACGAGCAGTACTTC.

At least ten counts were recorded for this clonotype. This chain links TRBV7-2 with TRBJ1-3; D unclear. Germline-derived CDR1 and CDR2 are SGHTA and FQGNSA. CDR3 length: 15 residues. Trimming pared 4 bases from V and 4 bases from J, leaving 14 bases between. As DNA, the CDR3 is TGTGCCAGCAGCTCCACGAAGGCGGGGGGAAACACCATATATTTT. This codes for CASSSTKAGGNTIYF.

This clonotype has ten or more counts. This chain links TRBV20-1 with TRBJ2-7, with D maybe TRBD1 (6 bases). The germline gives CDR1 DFQATT, CDR2 SNEGSKA (reference sequence). V gave up 0 bases and J gave up 0 bases, with 9 bases separating them. The CDR3 covers 14 residues. For the CDR3, the DNA is TGCAGTGCTAGAGATCAGGGGAGCTCCTACGAGCAGTACTTC. Translating it yields CSARDQGSSYEQYF.

This clonotype ranks as medium-sized. The chain employs TRBV5-1 and TRBJ2-7; D possibly uses TRBD1 or TRBD2 (5 bases each). The CDR3 runs to 15 residues. Trimming cost V 0 bases and J 2 bases, with 12 bases left between them. The germline V gene encodes CDR1 SGHRS and CDR2 YFSETQ. The CDR3 reads CASSLDGTPTYEQYV. The CDR3, as DNA: TGCGCCAGCAGCTTGGACGGGACCCCCACCTACGAGCAGTACGTC.

In this sample, this clonotype turned up many times. The chain has TRBV5-6 and TRBJ2-1, with unresolved D. The CDR3 covers 14 residues. Between the trimmed V and J ends, which lost 0 bases and 8 bases, there was a span of 12 bases. Germline V lookup: CDR1 SGHDT, CDR2 YYEEEE. The CDR3 nucleotides are TGTGCCAGCAGCTTGGGGAGCCGTGGGCATGAGCAGTTCTTC. Amino acids: CASSLGSRGHEQFF.